This T cell receptor (beta chain) was retrieved from a study of T cells after yellow fever vaccination. Overall study results and limits: Clones from primary vaccination mostly reappeared after the booster (about 97% CD4, about 88% CD8). On re-exposure, the response was weaker but peaked faster, at day 5 versus 15.

5'RACE template switching produced TCR cDNA carrying a universal primer site and UMIs. MiXCR, run by TCRdb on the 5' RACE reads, gives a single entry per CDR3 protein. The sample consists of 620,000 or so distinct CDR3 sequences, 17% of them appearing once. This clonotype was counted only a few times. Its antigen remains unidentified. The germline V gene encodes CDR1 SNHLY and CDR2 FYNNEI. The CDR3 sequence is 17 residues long. The V gene end was trimmed by 7 bases and the J gene end by 6 bases; junction bases not matched to a gene: 19. The source material was PBMCs, sampled less than 6 days after the first yellow fever vaccination. The V and J genes are TRBV2 and TRBJ2-3; 7 nucleotides align to TRBD1. This TCR was recovered from a man younger than 35 who received the YFV17D yellow fever vaccine. The CDR3 DNA sequence: TGTGCCAGCACCCCGGCATTGGGGACAGTGTGGTCGGATACGCAGTATTTT. Its translation: CASTPALGTVWSDTQYF.